The 19 T cell receptor beta chains below come from one sample, sequenced in a study of naive and memory T cell subsets. Two oligonucleotides, mixed equimolar, formed the beta constant-region primer covering TRBC1 and TRBC2. Nested alpha and beta constant-region primers with the SP2 primer drove four PCR rounds on ligated cDNA. Each CDR3 protein is one row after TCRdb ran MiXCR on the UMI-ligation and nested PCR reads. Seen here are tens of thousands of distinct CDR3 sequences, approximately 9.2% observed once, and the top ten hold 1.2%. The sample consisted of naive CD8+ T cells from blood. These receptors came from a human donor in good health.

Many counts were recorded for this clonotype. The J gene is TRBJ2-1, the V gene TRBV20-1, with TRBD2 matching 10 bases. This CDR3 region has 19 residues. With V trimmed by 0 bases and J by 2 bases, 13 bases remained unmatched. From germline, CDR1 is DFQATT and CDR2 SNEGSKA (reference sequence). The CDR3 DNA reads TGCAGTGCTAGAGATCCCCCCCTTCTAGCGGGGGTACCCTACAATGAGCAGTTCTTC. Protein product: CSARDPPLLAGVPYNEQFF.

This clonotype was picked up many times. The CDR3 protein is CASSGNTPGQKVYSVKNIQYF. The CDR3 coding sequence is TGTGCCAGCAGCGGCAACACACCGGGACAGAAAGTTTATAGCGTCAAAAACATTCAGTACTTC. The rearrangement uses TRBV5-6 and TRBJ2-4; 7 nucleotides match TRBD1. J was trimmed by 3 bases and V by 4 bases; bases with no gene match: 25. The CDR3 is 21 residues long. Germline CDR1 reads SGHDT; CDR2 reads YYEEEE.

V and J are TRBV7-2 and TRBJ2-3, with 8 bases matching TRBD2. Germline V gene sequence: CDR1 SGHTA, CDR2 FQGNSA. This CDR3 is 21 amino acids long. V lost 5 bases and J lost 6; bases outside the gene matches: 28. The CDR3 DNA reads TGTGCCAGCAGCCGATGGGGGAGCGGGAGTGGCCGTAACCCCCCCCACGATACGCAGTATTTT. Translation: CASSRWGSGSGRNPPHDTQYF.

This clonotype was picked up a small number of times. The V and J genes are TRBV5-1 and TRBJ1-1; unclear D gene. This CDR3 region has 16 residues. V gave up 1 base and J gave up 0 bases, with 13 bases separating them. Germline-derived CDR1 and CDR2 are SGHRS and YFSETQ. CDR3 loop: CASSLSRRGMNTEAFF. CDR3 in DNA: TGCGCCAGCAGCTTGTCACGACGGGGTATGAACACTGAAGCTTTCTTT.

In this sample, this clonotype turned up a few times. The V call is TRBV29-1, the J call TRBJ2-1; D may be TRBD2 (5 bases). The germline CDR1 and CDR2 sequences are SQVTM and ANQGSEA. The CDR3 is 14 residues long. V dropped 5 bases and J dropped 5 bases, with 16 bases sitting between them. The CDR3 spells CSVTPVEVNNEQFF. The CDR3, as DNA: TGCAGCGTTACCCCGGTGGAGGTTAACAATGAGCAGTTCTTC.

The chain is built from TRBV7-6 and TRBJ2-1; 9 bases agree with TRBD2. In germline, CDR1 is SGHVS, CDR2 FNYEAQ. J lost 8 bases, V lost 5 bases, and 10 bases had no gene match. This CDR3 is 15 amino acids long. The CDR3 DNA reads TGTGCCAGCAGCCCACGAGCGGGAGGTGTGGATGAGCAGTTCTTC. Translated: CASSPRAGGVDEQFF.

The chain has TRBV28 and TRBJ2-1; TRBD2 might be the D (6 bases). This CDR3 is 15 amino acids long. The ends were cut back, 2 bases at V and 9 bases at J, with 17 bases in the middle. Germline assignment: CDR1 MDHEN and CDR2 SYDVKM. The CDR3 nucleotides read TGTGCCAGCAGTTTACCTCGGGACTCCGGGAGTGAGCAGTTCTTC. It yields the protein CASSLPRDSGSEQFF.

Only a few counts were recorded for this clonotype. J is TRBJ1-5 and V is TRBV25-1, with D hard to call. CDR1 MGHDK and CDR2 SYGVNS come from the germline V gene. CDR3 length: 14 residues. V was clipped by 4 bases and J by 6 bases, with 13 bases between them. CDR3 sequence: CASSALSASQPQHF. The CDR3 nucleotides are TGTGCCAGCAGTGCCCTCAGCGCTTCTCAGCCCCAGCATTTT.

J is TRBJ2-7 and V is TRBV6-6; D is perhaps TRBD2 (5 bases). From germline, CDR1 is MNHNY and CDR2 SVGAGI (reference sequence). The CDR3 length is 13 residues. The ends were cut back, 6 bases at V and 6 bases at J, with 15 bases in the middle. The CDR3 DNA sequence: TGTGCCAGCAGCCCGGCGGAGGCTGCCGAGCAGTACTTC. Its translation is CASSPAEAAEQYF.

In its sample, this clonotype was seen a few times. The genes are TRBV7-9 and TRBJ2-2, with 10 nucleotides matching TRBD2. J was trimmed by 2 bases and V by 2 bases; bases with no gene match: 5. The CDR3 runs 17 residues. CDR1 and CDR2 (germline): SEHNR, FQNEAQ (reference sequence). The CDR3 sequence is CASSLNSGRTNTGELFF. As DNA, the CDR3 is TGTGCCAGCAGCTTAAATAGCGGGAGGACAAACACCGGGGAGCTGTTTTTT.

There are a few counts of this clonotype. The V gene is TRBV9, the J gene TRBJ1-2, with D unresolved. V was cut by 0 bases and J by 7 bases, with 7 bases left in between. CDR3 length: 12 amino acids. Per the germline V gene, CDR1 is SGDLS and CDR2 is YYNGEE. CDR3: CASSVARAGYTF. The CDR3 bases are TGTGCCAGCAGCGTAGCTAGGGCTGGCTACACCTTC.

This clonotype occurred a few times. This chain joins TRBV2 and TRBJ2-1, with a possible D match to TRBD2 (6 bases). Germline assignment: CDR1 SNHLY and CDR2 FYNNEI. The CDR3 length is 15 residues. The V end was cut by 6 bases, the J end by 0 bases, with 12 bases between. CDR3 sequence: CASRPGLHSYNEQFF. The CDR3 bases are TGTGCCAGCAGGCCGGGACTCCACTCCTACAATGAGCAGTTCTTC. Together with reference TRBV2 and TRBJ2-1, the CDR3 gives the full variable domain: EPEVTQTPSHQVTQMGQEVILRCVPISNHLYFYWYRQILGQKVEFLVSFYNNEISEKSEIFDDQFSVERPDGSNFTLKIRSTKLEDSAMYFCASRPGLHSYNEQFFGPGTRLTVL.

The CDR3 is CAIRLAGGPADTQYF. The CDR3 nucleotides are TGTGCCATCCGGCTAGCGGGAGGGCCAGCAGATACGCAGTATTTT. The chain is built from TRBV10-3 and TRBJ2-3; 12 bases are shared with TRBD2. J lost 4 bases, V lost 8 bases, and 7 bases had no gene match. The CDR3 extends over 15 amino acids. Per the germline V gene, CDR1 is ENHRY and CDR2 is SYGVKD.

This chain joins TRBV7-9 and TRBJ2-3, with 12 positions matching TRBD2. The V gene end was trimmed by 5 bases and the J gene end by 0 bases; junction bases not matched to a gene: 15. Germline CDR1 and CDR2: SEHNR and FQNEAQ (reference sequence). The CDR3 has 20 residues. This CDR3 is CASSLRGLAGGLPSTDTQYF. In DNA form, the CDR3 reads TGTGCCAGCAGCCTAAGAGGCCTAGCGGGAGGGCTTCCTAGCACAGATACGCAGTATTTT.

The rearrangement uses TRBV6-5 and TRBJ2-6; D gene unclear. CDR1 MNHEY and CDR2 SVGAGI come from the germline V gene. This CDR3 has 16 amino acids. The V gene lost 0 bases and the J gene lost 2 bases, with 8 bases spanning the gap. The CDR3 DNA reads TGTGCCAGCAGTTACTCGGAAGGCGCTGGGGCCAACGTCCTGACTTTC. It specifies CASSYSEGAGANVLTF.

This clonotype was recorded a few times. The V gene is TRBV21-1, the J gene TRBJ2-3; whether TRBD1, the table's D call, matches the DNA was not checked. TRBV21-1 is classified as a pseudogene. This CDR3 is 17 amino acids long. The CDR3 nucleotides are TGTGCCAGCAGCAAAATCTCCGGGACCAAACACACAGATACGCAGTATTTT. Its protein product is CASSKISGTKHTDTQYF.

The V call is TRBV11-1, the J call TRBJ2-1; 8 bases match TRBD2. V dropped 9 bases and J dropped 4; count of bases not matched to a gene: 11. This CDR3 is 15 amino acids long. Germline V CDR1 and CDR2: SGHAT, FQDESV (reference sequence). CDR3 coding DNA: TGTGCCAGTTCGATTAGCGGGAACCCGTACAATGAGCAGTTCTTC. It encodes CASSISGNPYNEQFF.

A few counts support this clonotype. The rearrangement links TRBV28 to TRBJ1-5, with a weak D call TRBD1 (6 bases). The germline V gene has CDR1 MDHEN and CDR2 SYDVKM. Trimming removed 6 bases from V and 7 bases from J, with 22 bases in between. The CDR3 totals 16 residues. CDR3 coding DNA: TGTGCCAGCAGGTACTCCTCGACAGGAGCTAAGCAGCCCCAGCATTTT. The encoded protein is CASRYSSTGAKQPQHF.

Many counts were recorded for this clonotype. This chain joins TRBV28 and TRBJ2-7, with 12 bases fitting TRBD2. Per the germline V gene, CDR1 is MDHEN and CDR2 is SYDVKM. The CDR3 sequence is 19 residues long. V dropped 6 bases and J dropped 3; count of bases not matched to a gene: 18. Here the CDR3 DNA reads TGTGCCAGCAGGCCGTTGACTAGCGGGAGATCCGCGCCGGGCTACGAGCAGTACTTC. It yields the protein CASRPLTSGRSAPGYEQYF.